This TCR beta chain was captured by sequencing in a study of shared clonotypes between healthy human individuals. The CDR3 runs to 19 residues. Germline assignment: CDR1 KGHSH and CDR2 LQKENI. V shed 3 bases, J shed 1 base, and the junction held 9 bases outside the gene matches. Data came from immunoSEQ multiplex PCR; TCRdb stores just in-frame clones and leaves some out. The profile shows around 500,000 clones, 78% of them singletons. This receptor was taken from a middle-aged woman in good health. Some clones in this sample may be carry-over from other donors' samples. Sequencing was performed on PBMCs. The chain employs TRBV18 and TRBJ2-6; TRBD1 matches at 10 bases. Here the CDR3 DNA reads TGTGCCAGCTCACCTTTCGGACAGGGGGATAGGTCTGGGGCCAACGTCCTGACTTTC. This codes for CASSPFGQGDRSGANVLTF.